The entry below describes one TCR beta chain. The table came from immunoSEQ multiplex PCR; TCRdb's copy has only in-frame clones and leaves some out. This repertoire shows tens of thousands of clones, approximately 94% found once; its top ten account for 2.5% to 3.5%. CDR1 is LGHNA, CDR2 YSLEER, per germline. V was pared by 4 bases and J by 9 bases, with 5 bases of the junction left unmatched. The CDR3 loop spans 13 amino acids. This sample was taken from a study of technical replicates of blood from a handful of donors. The clonotype was recovered from a human donor in good health. Some clones in this sample may be carry-over from other donors' samples. The chain employs TRBV4-3 and TRBJ2-1; 8 nucleotides agree with TRBD2. Sequences were obtained from PBMCs. The CDR3 DNA reads as TGCGCCAGCAGCCCGGGACTAGGGGTTGAGCAGTTCTTC. Protein: CASSPGLGVEQFF.